Each of the 12 T cell receptor beta chains below was sequenced from the same sample in a study of shared clonotypes between healthy human individuals. Assay used: immunoSEQ multiplex PCR; TCRdb lists only in-frame clones, some missing. The sample includes fewer than 600,000 clones, around 78% of them seen just once. The sample was PBMCs. The receptors here all came from a woman between 35 and 50 years old in good health. Some clones in this sample may be carry-over from other donors' samples.

This rearrangement joins TRBV28 to TRBJ2-5, with D perhaps assigned TRBD1 or TRBD2 (5 bases each). The length of the CDR3 is 13 residues. The germline V gene encodes CDR1 MDHEN and CDR2 SYDVKM. The ends were cut back, 5 bases at V and 2 bases at J, with 9 bases in the middle. Here the CDR3 DNA reads TGTGCCAGCAGTGGGGGACCTCAAGAGACCCAGTACTTC. This sequence encodes CASSGGPQETQYF.

This clone has only a few counts. The same CDR3 can be traced to other DNA sequences in this sample. The chain is built from TRBV5-1 and TRBJ1-1; D is unresolved. Germline V lookup: CDR1 SGHRS, CDR2 YFSETQ. The CDR3 length is 13 residues. Trimming pared 0 bases from V and 1 base from J, leaving 4 bases between. The DNA for the CDR3 is TGCGCCAGCAGCTTGGCGGAGAACACTGAAGCTTTCTTT. The encoded protein is CASSLAENTEAFF.

Regarding this clone: This likely stems from a read error, as it lies one base from a far larger clone. In the same sample, other DNA sequences code for this CDR3. J is TRBJ1-4 and V is TRBV5-6, with D unresolved. Germline CDR1 and CDR2: SGHDT and YYEEEE. The CDR3 contains 14 residues. The CDR3 DNA sequence: TGTGCCAGCAGCTTGGAACACCATAATGAAAAACTGTTCTTT. Its protein product is CASSLEHHNEKLFF.

This sequence joins TRBV2 and TRBJ2-3; 10 positions agree with TRBD2. The CDR3 runs to 17 residues. V trimming: 6 bases; J trimming: 6 bases; junction bases outside the gene matches: 15. Germline CDR1 is SNHLY and CDR2 is FYNNEI. The CDR3 sequence: CASSPIQLPSGGDTQYF. DNA for the CDR3: TGTGCCAGCAGCCCTATTCAACTGCCTAGCGGGGGTGATACGCAGTATTTT.

The rearrangement uses TRBV19 and TRBJ1-2; D may be TRBD1 (5 bases). The CDR3 has 12 residues. V was pared by 6 bases and J by 6 bases, with 11 bases between. Germline CDR1 and CDR2: LNHDA and SQIVND (reference sequence). CDR3 in amino acids: CASSPTGHGYTF. For the CDR3, the DNA is TGTGCCAGTAGCCCCACAGGCCATGGCTACACCTTC.

This clone was observed a handful of times. The chain links TRBV9 to TRBJ2-3; D gene unclear. With 3 bases removed from V and 0 bases from J, the gap between germline ends came to 14 bases. Germline V gene sequence: CDR1 SGDLS, CDR2 YYNGEE. The CDR3 length is 16 residues. The chain's CDR3 is CASSAPLNPSTDTQYF. The CDR3 DNA follows: TGTGCCAGCAGCGCCCCTCTGAACCCTAGCACAGATACGCAGTATTTT.

This rearrangement joins TRBV19 to TRBJ1-5, with 8 bases matching TRBD1. V was pared by 6 bases and J by 6 bases, with 7 bases of the junction left unmatched. The CDR3 loop spans 14 amino acids. Per the germline V gene, CDR1 is LNHDA and CDR2 is SQIVND (reference sequence). The CDR3 nucleotides read TGTGCCAGTAGGCCCACAGGGGGTGGTCAGCCCCAGCATTTT. Its translation: CASRPTGGGQPQHF.

V gene TRBV15 combines with J gene TRBJ2-3, with D tentatively TRBD1 or TRBD2 (5 bases each). The germline CDR1 and CDR2 sequences are LNHNV and YYDKDF (reference sequence). There are 15 residues in the CDR3. V gave up 3 bases and J gave up 0 bases, with 10 bases separating them. CDR3 bases: TGTGCCACCAGCAGCTTCGGGGCCAGCACAGATACGCAGTATTTT. It yields the protein CATSSFGASTDTQYF.

The V call is TRBV5-1, the J call TRBJ2-3; D is uncertain. Germline-derived CDR1 and CDR2 are SGHRS and YFSETQ. There are 13 residues in the CDR3. Between the trimmed V and J ends, which lost 4 bases and 2 bases, there was a span of 8 bases. CDR3 bases: TGCGCCAGCAGCATAGACTTCACAGATACGCAGTATTTT. Amino acid sequence: CASSIDFTDTQYF.

The V call is TRBV4-1, the J call TRBJ2-3; 10 positions agree with TRBD2. Germline assignment: CDR1 MGHRA and CDR2 YSYEKL. The V gene end was trimmed by 3 bases and the J gene end by 6 bases; junction bases not matched to a gene: 9. This CDR3 region has 16 residues. The DNA for the CDR3 is TGCGCCAGCAGCCATGTAATAGCGGGAGGAACGGATACGCAGTATTTT. Translated, it gives CASSHVIAGGTDTQYF.

This chain connects TRBV4-2 to TRBJ2-5, with D possibly TRBD1 on 5 matching bases. The CDR3 length is 17 residues. Germline V gene sequence: CDR1 LGHNA, CDR2 YNFKEQ. V gave up 0 bases and J gave up 5 bases, with 19 bases separating them. This CDR3 reads CASSQDDRRGIVETQYF. The DNA of the CDR3 is TGTGCCAGCAGCCAAGACGATCGAAGGGGTATTGTGGAGACCCAGTACTTC.

Worth noting for this clone: At one of its ends the junction is not consistent with the germline gene, which may arise from a read error. The chain joins TRBV7-9 to TRBJ2-7; D perhaps matches TRBD1 (6 bases). The CDR3 totals 15 residues. The germline gives CDR1 SEHNR, CDR2 FQNEAQ (reference sequence). CDR3 loop: CASSPPEGVWYGQYF. DNA for the CDR3: TGTGCCAGCAGCCCCCCTGAGGGGGTGTGGTACGGGCAGTACTTC.